The T cell receptor (beta chain) described here comes from a study of blood T cell repertoires in COVID-19. The CDR3 has 16 residues. The V gene's germline CDR1 is LGHDT and CDR2 YNNKEL (reference sequence). V trimming: 1 base; J trimming: 2 bases; junction bases outside the gene matches: 5. Residents of 24 US areas, aged roughly 18 to 90 years, made up the participants. Original methodology: How many nucleated cells were present was estimated from reference gene primer amplification. Clones were read by immunoSEQ multiplex PCR, and TCRdb kept only the in-frame ones, dropping some. V, J and clone size are taken as reported in that table, and D and trimming were inferred from the DNA itself. This sample has some 230,000 clones, with around 83% found just once.

This clonotype was obtained from a woman aged 40 to 50 with acute COVID-19. The sequenced sample consisted of PBMCs or T cells enriched from blood (not recorded which). The genes are TRBV3-1 (or the pseudogene TRBV3-2) and TRBJ2-7, with 10 bases matching TRBD2. The CDR3 here is CASSQASSGSTYEQYF. DNA of the CDR3: TGTGCCAGCAGCCAAGCCTCTAGCGGGAGTACCTACGAGCAGTACTTC.